This TCR beta chain was sequenced for a study of cytomegalovirus exposure and HLA in healthy donors. Trimming cost V 2 bases and J 0 bases, with 15 bases left between them. Germline-derived CDR1 and CDR2 are SGHNT and YYREEE (reference sequence). This CDR3 region has 16 residues. As to this clone: Its antigen is not identified.

Both 60 Vbeta primers and 13 Jbeta primers went into the PCR. TCRdb keeps only in-frame clones here, not all; method: immunoSEQ multiplex PCR. This table has over 120,000 clones, 75% appearing once. Study conclusions and caveats: In a later analysis, CMV-associated beta chains were mostly HLA-associated, it appeared. Within an earlier analysis, most TCR beta V segments proved productive either about 87% or about 30% of the time. It was taken for granted in presence/absence analyses that sequencing depth across donors was roughly uniform. In a later analysis, at a false discovery rate of 0.05, roughly 18,000 TCR beta sequences were associated with HLA alleles.

The sample was PBMCs. The receptor was isolated from a man in his thirties or forties in good health and CMV-seronegative. The V call is TRBV5-4, the J call TRBJ2-7; D gene uncertain. This CDR3 reads CASSLMTHSYSYEQYF. Written as DNA, the CDR3 is TGTGCCAGCAGCTTAATGACACACTCTTACTCCTACGAGCAGTACTTC.